The entry that follows covers one T cell receptor (beta chain) sequence. The target antigen is unknown. These data come from a study of T cell repertoires in cytomegalovirus infection. Whole-study context: Well-studied HLA-B-restricted epitopes and recently identified HLA-C-restricted epitopes of CMV were both used in the study. TCR beta signatures that were public indicated CMV infection and matching HLA type.

The trim removed 1 base at V and 1 base at J, leaving 4 bases unmatched. The CDR3 is made up of 16 amino acids. One entry per CDR3 protein results from TCRdb running MiXCR on the reads. The table includes some 940,000 distinct CDR3 sequences, 25% to 40% detected once. Study-level findings and limits: In two of eight donors, the top clonotype was HLA-C-restricted CMV-specific.

Here the sequenced sample was cultured CD8+ T cells from PBMCs, taken from culture after CMV antigen stimulation. The source of this sequence is a human donor in good health (CMV status not recorded). Some clones in this sample may be carry-over from other donors' samples. The chain joins TRBV12-3 or TRBV12-4 to TRBJ2-5; TRBD2 agrees at 9 bases. The CDR3 reads CASSLGVAGVQETQYF. Written as DNA, the CDR3 is TGTGCCAGCAGTTTAGGGGTAGCGGGGGTCCAAGAGACCCAGTACTTC.